The 11 T cell receptor beta chains below all came from one sample that was sequenced in a study of blood T cell repertoires in COVID-19. Only in-frame clones appear in the TCRdb table, and some are missing; sequencing was by immunoSEQ multiplex PCR. Of just over 650,000 clones in the sample, approximately 90% are singletons; the top ten hold approximately 0.3%. The sample consisted of peripheral blood. The receptors were sampled from a woman under 30 with acute or convalescent COVID-19.

V usage is TRBV28 and J usage is TRBJ1-1; 10 nucleotides line up with TRBD1. The V segment lost 8 bases and the J segment 3 bases; nucleotides outside the gene matches: 15. Per the germline V gene, CDR1 is MDHEN and CDR2 is SYDVKM. This CDR3 spans 17 amino acids. The CDR3 sequence: CASSKGDRGRRDTEAFF. CDR3 nucleotide sequence: TGTGCCAGCTCAAAAGGCGACAGGGGGCGAAGGGACACTGAAGCTTTCTTT.

The chain joins TRBV5-4 to TRBJ2-7; 7 positions agree with TRBD2. The V gene's germline CDR1 is SGHNT and CDR2 YYREEE (reference sequence). The CDR3 runs 15 residues. V lost 4 bases and J lost 7; bases outside the gene matches: 14. CDR3 loop: CASSGERGPSGEQYF. CDR3 DNA sequence: TGTGCCAGCAGCGGGGAGCGGGGCCCTTCGGGAGAGCAGTACTTC.

The gene calls are TRBV4-1 and TRBJ2-4; maybe TRBD2 (5 bases). V lost 6 bases and J 0 bases, leaving 12 bases between the germline ends. Germline CDR1 is MGHRA and CDR2 is YSYEKL. CDR3 length: 15 residues. CDR3 nucleotide sequence: TGCGCCAGCAGGCCCAAGGACTTAGCCAAAAACATTCAGTACTTC. Its protein is CASRPKDLAKNIQYF.

The chain is built from TRBV18 and TRBJ2-7, with 8 nucleotides matching TRBD2. This CDR3 contains 15 residues. The V gene end was trimmed by 0 bases and the J gene end by 4 bases; junction bases not matched to a gene: 5. Germline assignment: CDR1 KGHSH and CDR2 LQKENI. The chain's CDR3 is CASSPPGSGAYEQYF. CDR3 nucleotide sequence: TGTGCCAGCTCACCACCGGGTAGCGGGGCATACGAGCAGTACTTC.

V is TRBV9 and J is TRBJ2-7; 7 bases map to TRBD1. The V segment lost 4 bases and the J segment 8 bases; nucleotides outside the gene matches: 6. Germline lookup yields CDR1 SGDLS and CDR2 YYNGEE. This CDR3 has 12 residues. CDR3 sequence: CASSTWDSQQYF. The CDR3 DNA follows: TGTGCCAGCAGCACGTGGGACAGCCAGCAGTACTTC.

The chain joins TRBV3-1 (or the pseudogene TRBV3-2) to TRBJ1-6, with 9 bases fitting TRBD1. Trimming cost V 4 bases and J 11 bases; bases outside gene matches: 9. The CDR3 is 15 residues long. Per germline, CDR1 LGHDT and CDR2 YNNKEL (reference sequence). The CDR3 loop reads CASSPVGTGIAPLHF. CDR3 nucleotide sequence: TGTGCCAGCAGCCCAGTAGGGACAGGGATCGCACCCCTCCACTTT.

V and J are TRBV5-1 and TRBJ2-7; 9 bases line up with TRBD1. Germline CDR1 and CDR2: SGHRS and YFSETQ. With 3 bases clipped from V and 6 bases from J, the junction kept 10 bases outside the gene matches. The CDR3 totals 15 residues. The CDR3 DNA reads TGCGCCAGCAGCTCGAGAGGACAGGGGATGGCCGAGCAGTACTTC. Encoded protein: CASSSRGQGMAEQYF.

The V and J genes are TRBV28 and TRBJ1-1, with D tentatively TRBD1 (5 bases). Looked up from germline, CDR1 is MDHEN and CDR2 is SYDVKM. This CDR3 is 16 amino acids long. V lost 7 bases and J lost 5, with 23 bases in between. The CDR3 spells CASTPVGWGVDTEAFF. The CDR3 DNA reads TGTGCCAGCACCCCCGTCGGCTGGGGGGTGGATACTGAAGCTTTCTTT.

This chain connects TRBV6-2 or TRBV6-3 to TRBJ2-7, with D tentatively TRBD2 (5 bases). This CDR3 has 13 residues. V was cut by 6 bases and J by 3 bases, with 12 bases left in between. CDR1 MNHEY and CDR2 SVGEGT come from the germline V gene. The CDR3 DNA follows: TGTGCCAGCAGCCGCCCGGGGTTCTACGAGCAGTACTTC. This sequence encodes CASSRPGFYEQYF.

With respect to this clone: The same CDR3 is also encoded by other DNA sequences in this sample. The CDR3 DNA reads as TGTGCCAGCTCACCTAGACAGGGGGTCACTGAAGCTTTCTTT. The encoded protein is CASSPRQGVTEAFF. This chain links TRBV18 with TRBJ1-1, with 9 positions matching TRBD1. CDR3 length equals 14 residues. Germline V gives CDR1 KGHSH, CDR2 LQKENI. Trimming removed 3 bases from V and 4 bases from J; junction bases left unmatched: 3.

This sequence joins TRBV10-3 and TRBJ2-7, with 11 bases that match TRBD2. Germline CDR1 and CDR2: ENHRY and SYGVKD. V dropped 10 bases and J dropped 5; count of bases not matched to a gene: 10. This CDR3 comprises 14 residues. The CDR3 region is CASTSSGGPNEQYF. The CDR3 DNA is TGTGCCAGCACATCTAGCGGGGGGCCCAACGAGCAGTACTTC.